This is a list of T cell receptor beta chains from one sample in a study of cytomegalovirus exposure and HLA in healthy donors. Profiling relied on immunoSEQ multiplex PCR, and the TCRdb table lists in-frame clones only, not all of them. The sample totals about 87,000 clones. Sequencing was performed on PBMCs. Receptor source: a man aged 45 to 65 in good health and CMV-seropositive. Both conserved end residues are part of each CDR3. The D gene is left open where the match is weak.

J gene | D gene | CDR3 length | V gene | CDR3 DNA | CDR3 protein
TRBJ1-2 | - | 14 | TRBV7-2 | TGTGCCAGCAGCCTGGAAAGGGACATAGGGGGCTACACCTTC | CASSLERDIGGYTF
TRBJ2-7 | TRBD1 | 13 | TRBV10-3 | TGTGCCATCATGAGACAGGGGACGTACGAGCAGTACTTC | CAIMRQGTYEQYF
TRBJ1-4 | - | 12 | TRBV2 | TGTGCCAGCAGACACTATAATGAAAAACTGTTTTTT | CASRHYNEKLFF
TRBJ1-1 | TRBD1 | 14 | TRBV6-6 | TGTGCCAGCCCCAACCCCAGGGGGGACACTGAAGCTTTCTTT | CASPNPRGDTEAFF
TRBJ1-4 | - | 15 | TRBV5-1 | TGCGCCAGCAGCTTGGAAGGCAGCGAGACCGAAAAACTGTTTTTT | CASSLEGSETEKLFF
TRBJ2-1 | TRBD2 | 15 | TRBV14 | TGTGCCAGCAGCCAATCTGGAATAGCGGGCAATGAGCAGTTCTTC | CASSQSGIAGNEQFF
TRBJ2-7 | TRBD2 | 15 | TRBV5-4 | TGTGCCAGCAGCTCTACTAGCGGGAGATTGGACGAGCAGTACTTC | CASSSTSGRLDEQYF
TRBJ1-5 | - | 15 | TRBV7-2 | TGTGCCAGCAGCCCCACAGGGATTAGCAATCAGCCCCAGCATTTT | CASSPTGISNQPQHF
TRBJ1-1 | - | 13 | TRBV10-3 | TGTGCCATCAGTGCACAGGCTGACACTGAAGCTTTCTTT | CAISAQADTEAFF
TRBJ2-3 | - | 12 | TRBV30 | TGTGCCTGGAGTCCCCAGGGGGATACGCAGTATTTT | CAWSPQGDTQYF
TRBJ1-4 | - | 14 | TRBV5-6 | TGTGCCAGCAGCTTAACCGACAGTCGAGAAAAACTGTTTTTT | CASSLTDSREKLFF
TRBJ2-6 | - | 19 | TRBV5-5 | TGTGCCAGCAGCTTGGGCGAAGGACTTGCCCTCTCTGGGGCCAACGTCCTGACTTTC | CASSLGEGLALSGANVLTF
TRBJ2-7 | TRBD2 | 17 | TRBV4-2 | TGTGCCAGCAGCCAAGAAGCCCTCGGCGCGGGAGCATACGAGCAGTACTTC | CASSQEALGAGAYEQYF
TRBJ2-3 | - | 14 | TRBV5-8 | TGTGCCAGCAGCTTGCTCAGCGGCACAGATACGCAGTATTTT | CASSLLSGTDTQYF